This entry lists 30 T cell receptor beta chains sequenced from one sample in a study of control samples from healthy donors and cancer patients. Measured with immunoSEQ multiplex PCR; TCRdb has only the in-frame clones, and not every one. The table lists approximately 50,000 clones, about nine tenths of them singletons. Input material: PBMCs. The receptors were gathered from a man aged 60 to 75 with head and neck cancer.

CDR3 DNA: TGTGCCACCAGCCCGGGACAGAGCAATGAGCAGTTCTTC. Amino acid sequence: CATSPGQSNEQFF. The J gene is TRBJ2-1, the V gene TRBV24-1, with 7 bases matching TRBD1. CDR3 length: 13 amino acids. CDR1 is KGHDR and CDR2 is SFDVKD in the germline V gene. The J segment lost 6 bases and the V segment lost 7 bases, leaving 5 bases of the junction unmatched.

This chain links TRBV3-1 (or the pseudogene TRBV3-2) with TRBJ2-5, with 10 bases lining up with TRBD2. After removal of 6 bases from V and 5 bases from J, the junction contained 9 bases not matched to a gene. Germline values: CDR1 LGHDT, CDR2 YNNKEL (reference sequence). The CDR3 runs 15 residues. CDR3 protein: CASRESGGVWETQYF. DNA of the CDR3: TGTGCCAGCAGAGAGAGCGGGGGGGTTTGGGAGACCCAGTACTTC.

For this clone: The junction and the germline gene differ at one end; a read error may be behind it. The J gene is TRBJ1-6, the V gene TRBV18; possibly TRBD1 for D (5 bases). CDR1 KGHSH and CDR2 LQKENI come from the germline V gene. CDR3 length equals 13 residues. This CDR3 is CASSALTGDPPLF. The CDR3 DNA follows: TGTGCCAGCTCAGCCCTTACAGGAGATCCCCCTCTCTTT.

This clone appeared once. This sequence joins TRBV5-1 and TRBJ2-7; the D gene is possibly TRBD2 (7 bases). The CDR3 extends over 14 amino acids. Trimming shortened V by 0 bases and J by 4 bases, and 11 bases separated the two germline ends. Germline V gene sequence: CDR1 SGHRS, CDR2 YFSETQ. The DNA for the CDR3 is TGCGCCAGCAGCTTGGAGGGGGGGTTTTACGAGCAGTACTTC. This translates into CASSLEGGFYEQYF. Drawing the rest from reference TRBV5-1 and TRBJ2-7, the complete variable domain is KAGVTQTPRYLIKTRGQQVTLSCSPISGHRSVSWYQQTPGQGLQFLFEYFSETQRNKGNFPGRFSGRQFSNSRSEMNVSTLELGDSALYLCASSLEGGFYEQYFGPGTRLTVT.

The CDR3 DNA reads TGTGCCAGCAGCTTAAGGGCAATAGAAGCTTTCTTT. It specifies CASSLRAIEAFF. The V gene is TRBV7-2, the J gene TRBJ1-1; no firm D call. Germline CDR1 reads SGHTA; CDR2 reads FQGNSA. CDR3 length equals 12 residues. Trimming took off 2 bases at V and 8 bases at J, with 9 bases between the two ends.

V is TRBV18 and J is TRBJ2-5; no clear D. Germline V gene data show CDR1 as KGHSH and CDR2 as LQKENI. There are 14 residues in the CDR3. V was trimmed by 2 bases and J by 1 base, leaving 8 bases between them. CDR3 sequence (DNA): TGTGCCAGCTCACCAAGGAGTTCCCAAGAGACCCAGTACTTC. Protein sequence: CASSPRSSQETQYF.

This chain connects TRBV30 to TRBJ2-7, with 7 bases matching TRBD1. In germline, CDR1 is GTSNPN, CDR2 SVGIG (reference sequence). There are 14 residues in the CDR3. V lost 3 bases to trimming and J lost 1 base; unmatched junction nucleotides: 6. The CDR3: CAWRARDSSYEQYF. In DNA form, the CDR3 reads TGTGCCTGGAGGGCTCGGGACAGTTCCTACGAGCAGTACTTC. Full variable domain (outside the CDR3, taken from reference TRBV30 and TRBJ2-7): SQTIHQWPATLVQPVGSPLSLECTVEGTSNPNLYWYRQAAGRGLQLLFYSVGIGQISSEVPQNLSASRPQDRQFILSSKKLLLSDSGFYLCAWRARDSSYEQYFGPGTRLTVT.

CDR3 sequence: CASSGRGELFF. The CDR3 coding sequence is TGTGCCAGCAGCGGCCGAGGGGAGCTGTTTTTT. The J gene is TRBJ2-2, the V gene TRBV5-4; D ambiguous. Germline lookup yields CDR1 SGHNT and CDR2 YYREEE (reference sequence). V was pared by 4 bases and J by 8 bases, with 6 bases between. This CDR3 spans 11 amino acids.

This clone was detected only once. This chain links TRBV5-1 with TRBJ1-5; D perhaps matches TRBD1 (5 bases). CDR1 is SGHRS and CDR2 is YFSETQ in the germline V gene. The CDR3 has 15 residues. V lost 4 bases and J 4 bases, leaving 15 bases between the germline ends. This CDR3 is CASSPIPGTNQPQHF. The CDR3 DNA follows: TGCGCCAGCAGCCCCATTCCCGGGACGAATCAGCCCCAGCATTTT.

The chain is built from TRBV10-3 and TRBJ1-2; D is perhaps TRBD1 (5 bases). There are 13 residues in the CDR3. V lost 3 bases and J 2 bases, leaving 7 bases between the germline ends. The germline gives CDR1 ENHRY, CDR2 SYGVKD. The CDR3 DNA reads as TGTGCCATCAGTGATGAGGGGAACTATGGCTACACCTTC. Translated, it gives CAISDEGNYGYTF.

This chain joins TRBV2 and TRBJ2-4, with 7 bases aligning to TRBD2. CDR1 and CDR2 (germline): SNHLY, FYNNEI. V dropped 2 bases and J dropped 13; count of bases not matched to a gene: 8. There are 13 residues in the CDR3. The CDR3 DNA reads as TGTGCCAGCAGTGAACGCGGCCTAGCGGAACAGTACTTC. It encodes CASSERGLAEQYF.

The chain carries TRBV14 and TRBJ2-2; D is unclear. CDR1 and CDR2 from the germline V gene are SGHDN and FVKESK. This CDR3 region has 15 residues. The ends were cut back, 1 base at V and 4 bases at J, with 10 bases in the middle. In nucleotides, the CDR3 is TGTGCCAGCAGCCAAGTTTACGGACCCACCGGGGAGCTGTTTTTT. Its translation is CASSQVYGPTGELFF.

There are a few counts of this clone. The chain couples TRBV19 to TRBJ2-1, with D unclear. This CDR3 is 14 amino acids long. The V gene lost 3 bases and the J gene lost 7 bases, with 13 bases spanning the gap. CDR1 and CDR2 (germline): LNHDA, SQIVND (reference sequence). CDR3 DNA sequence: TGTGCCAGTAGTATTCTTGGGCCGGCTAATGAGCAGTTCTTC. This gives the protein CASSILGPANEQFF.

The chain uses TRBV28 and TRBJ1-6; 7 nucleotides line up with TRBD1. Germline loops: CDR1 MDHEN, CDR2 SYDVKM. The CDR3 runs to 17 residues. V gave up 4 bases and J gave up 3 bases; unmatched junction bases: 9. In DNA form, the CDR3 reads TGTGCCAGCAGTTGGGGACAGCGGCTTCTCTATAATTCACCCCTCCACTTT. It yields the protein CASSWGQRLLYNSPLHF. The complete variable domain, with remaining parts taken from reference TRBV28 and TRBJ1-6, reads DVKVTQSSRYLVKRTGEKVFLECVQDMDHENMFWYRQDPGLGLRLIYFSYDVKMKEKGDIPEGYSVSREKKERFSLILESASTNQTSMYLCASSWGQRLLYNSPLHFGNGTRLTVT.

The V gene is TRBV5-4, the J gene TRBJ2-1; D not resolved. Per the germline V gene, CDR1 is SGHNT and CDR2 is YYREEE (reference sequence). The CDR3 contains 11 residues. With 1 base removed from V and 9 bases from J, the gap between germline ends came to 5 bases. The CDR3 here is CASSLLLEQFF. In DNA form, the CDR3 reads TGTGCCAGCAGCTTGTTACTTGAGCAGTTCTTC.

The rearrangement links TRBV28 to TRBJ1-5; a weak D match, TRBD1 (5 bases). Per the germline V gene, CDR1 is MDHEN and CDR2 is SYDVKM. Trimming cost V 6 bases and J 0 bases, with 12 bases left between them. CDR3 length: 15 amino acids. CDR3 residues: CASSGDSYSNQPQHF. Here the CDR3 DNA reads TGTGCCAGCAGCGGAGACAGCTATAGCAATCAGCCCCAGCATTTT. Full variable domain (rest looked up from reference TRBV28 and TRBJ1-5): DVKVTQSSRYLVKRTGEKVFLECVQDMDHENMFWYRQDPGLGLRLIYFSYDVKMKEKGDIPEGYSVSREKKERFSLILESASTNQTSMYLCASSGDSYSNQPQHFGDGTRLSIL.

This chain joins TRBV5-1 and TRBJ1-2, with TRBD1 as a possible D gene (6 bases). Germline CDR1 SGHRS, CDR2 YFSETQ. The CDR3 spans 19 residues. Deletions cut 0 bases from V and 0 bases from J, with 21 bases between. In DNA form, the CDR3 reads TGCGCCAGCAGCTTGGGGGTAGGGCCGGGACAAACTACTAACTATGGCTACACCTTC. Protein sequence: CASSLGVGPGQTTNYGYTF.

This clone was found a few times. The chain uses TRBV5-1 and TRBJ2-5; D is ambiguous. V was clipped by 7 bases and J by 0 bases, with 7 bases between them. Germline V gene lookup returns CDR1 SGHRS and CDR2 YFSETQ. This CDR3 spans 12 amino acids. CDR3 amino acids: CASRIDQETQYF. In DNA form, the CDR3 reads TGCGCCAGCCGTATAGACCAAGAGACCCAGTACTTC.

CDR3 bases: TGCGCCAGCAGCTTGGTGATCTCTGGGGCCAACGTCCTGACTTTC. Amino acid sequence: CASSLVISGANVLTF. The genes are TRBV5-1 and TRBJ2-6; no reliable D call. Per the germline V gene, CDR1 is SGHRS and CDR2 is YFSETQ. The CDR3 extends over 15 amino acids. V dropped 0 bases and J dropped 0 bases, with 4 bases sitting between them. The whole variable domain, remainder taken from reference TRBV5-1 and TRBJ2-6, is KAGVTQTPRYLIKTRGQQVTLSCSPISGHRSVSWYQQTPGQGLQFLFEYFSETQRNKGNFPGRFSGRQFSNSRSEMNVSTLELGDSALYLCASSLVISGANVLTFGAGSRLTVL.

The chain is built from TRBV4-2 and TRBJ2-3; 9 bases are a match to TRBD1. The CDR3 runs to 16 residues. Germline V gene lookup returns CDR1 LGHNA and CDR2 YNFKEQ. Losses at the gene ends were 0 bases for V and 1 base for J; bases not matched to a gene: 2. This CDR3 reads CASSQEGQGGTDTQYF. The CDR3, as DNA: TGTGCCAGCAGCCAAGAGGGACAGGGAGGCACAGATACGCAGTATTTT.

CDR3 sequence reads: CASSPGLGGSPLHF. In DNA form, the CDR3 reads TGTGCCAGCAGCCCAGGACTCGGGGGTTCACCCCTCCACTTT. The chain has TRBV7-8 and TRBJ1-6, with D possibly being TRBD1 (5 bases). The length of the CDR3 is 14 residues. In germline, CDR1 is SGHVS, CDR2 FQNEAQ. V was cut by 5 bases and J by 9 bases, with 14 bases left in between.

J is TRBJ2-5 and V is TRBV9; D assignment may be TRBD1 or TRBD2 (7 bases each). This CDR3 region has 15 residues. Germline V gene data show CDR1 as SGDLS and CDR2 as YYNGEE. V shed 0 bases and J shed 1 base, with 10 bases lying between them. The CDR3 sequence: CASSVARGGQETQYF. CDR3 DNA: TGTGCCAGCAGCGTAGCCAGGGGGGGCCAAGAGACCCAGTACTTC.

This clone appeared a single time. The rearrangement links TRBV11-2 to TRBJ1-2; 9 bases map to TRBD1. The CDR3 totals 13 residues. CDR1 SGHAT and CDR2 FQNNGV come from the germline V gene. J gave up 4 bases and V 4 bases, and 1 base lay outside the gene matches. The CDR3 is CASSSDRGYGYTF. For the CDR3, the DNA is TGTGCCAGCAGCTCGGACAGGGGCTATGGCTACACCTTC.

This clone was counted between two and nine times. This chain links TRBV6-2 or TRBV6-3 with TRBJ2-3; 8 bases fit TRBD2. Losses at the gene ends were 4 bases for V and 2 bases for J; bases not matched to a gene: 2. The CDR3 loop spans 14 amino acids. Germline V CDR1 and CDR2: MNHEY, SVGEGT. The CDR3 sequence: CASSSTSATDTQYF. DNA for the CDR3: TGTGCCAGCAGTTCGACTAGCGCCACAGATACGCAGTATTTT.

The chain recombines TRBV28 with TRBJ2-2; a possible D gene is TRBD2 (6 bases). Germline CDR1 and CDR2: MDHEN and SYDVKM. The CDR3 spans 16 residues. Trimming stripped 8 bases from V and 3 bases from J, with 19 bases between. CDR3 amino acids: CASYGHAGRDTGELFF. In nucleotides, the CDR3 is TGTGCCAGCTATGGCCATGCGGGGCGGGACACCGGGGAGCTGTTTTTT. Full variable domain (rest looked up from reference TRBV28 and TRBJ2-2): DVKVTQSSRYLVKRTGEKVFLECVQDMDHENMFWYRQDPGLGLRLIYFSYDVKMKEKGDIPEGYSVSREKKERFSLILESASTNQTSMYLCASYGHAGRDTGELFFGEGSRLTVL.

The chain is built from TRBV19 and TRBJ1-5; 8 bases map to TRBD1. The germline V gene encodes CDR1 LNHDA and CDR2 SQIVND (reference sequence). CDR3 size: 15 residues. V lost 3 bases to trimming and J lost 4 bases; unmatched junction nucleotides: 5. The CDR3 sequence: CASSMIGQGNQPQHF. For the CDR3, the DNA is TGTGCCAGTAGTATGATAGGACAGGGAAATCAGCCCCAGCATTTT.

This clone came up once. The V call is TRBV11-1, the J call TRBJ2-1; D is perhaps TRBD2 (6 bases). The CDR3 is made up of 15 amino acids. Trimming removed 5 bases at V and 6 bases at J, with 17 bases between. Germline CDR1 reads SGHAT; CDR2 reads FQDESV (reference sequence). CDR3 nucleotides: TGTGCCAGCAGCCGCACCTCGGGGGAACGCAATGAGCAGTTCTTC. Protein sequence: CASSRTSGERNEQFF.

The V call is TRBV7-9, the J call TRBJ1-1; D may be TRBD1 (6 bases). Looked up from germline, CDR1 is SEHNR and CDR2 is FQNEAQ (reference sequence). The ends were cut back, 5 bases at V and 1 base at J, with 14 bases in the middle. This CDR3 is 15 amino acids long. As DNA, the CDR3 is TGTGCCAGCAGCGCACGGGGGACACCGAACACTGAAGCTTTCTTT. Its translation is CASSARGTPNTEAFF.

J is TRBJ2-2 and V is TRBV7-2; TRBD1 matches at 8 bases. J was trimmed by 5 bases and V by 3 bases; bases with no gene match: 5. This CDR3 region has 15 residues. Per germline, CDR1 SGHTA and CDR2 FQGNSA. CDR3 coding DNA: TGTGCCAGCAGCTTGTTTCAGGGGGCGACCGGGGAGCTGTTTTTT. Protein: CASSLFQGATGELFF.

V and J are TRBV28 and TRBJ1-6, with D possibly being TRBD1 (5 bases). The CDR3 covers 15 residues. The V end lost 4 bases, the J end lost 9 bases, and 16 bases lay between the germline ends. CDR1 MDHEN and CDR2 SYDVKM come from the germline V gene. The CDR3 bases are TGTGCCAGCAGTTCCCTCACCCCCCAGGGTTCACCCCTCCACTTT. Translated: CASSSLTPQGSPLHF.